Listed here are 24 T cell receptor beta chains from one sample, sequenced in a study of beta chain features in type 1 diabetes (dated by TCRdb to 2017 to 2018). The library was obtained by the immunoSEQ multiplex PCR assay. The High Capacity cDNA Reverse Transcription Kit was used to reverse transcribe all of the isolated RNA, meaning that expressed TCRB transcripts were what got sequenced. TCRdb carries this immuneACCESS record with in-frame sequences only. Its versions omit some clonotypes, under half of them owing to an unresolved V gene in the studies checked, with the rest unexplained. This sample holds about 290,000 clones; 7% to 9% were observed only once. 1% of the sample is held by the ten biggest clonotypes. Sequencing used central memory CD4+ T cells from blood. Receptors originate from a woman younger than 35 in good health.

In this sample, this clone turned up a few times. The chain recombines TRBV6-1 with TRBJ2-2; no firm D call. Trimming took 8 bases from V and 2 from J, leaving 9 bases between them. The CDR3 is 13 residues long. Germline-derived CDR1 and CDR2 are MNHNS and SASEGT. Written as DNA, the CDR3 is TGTGCCAGCCTCGGACCAAACACCGGGGAGCTGTTTTTT. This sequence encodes CASLGPNTGELFF.

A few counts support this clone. DNA for the CDR3: TGTGCCAGCAGCTCACAAGAGACCCAGTACTTC. This sequence encodes CASSSQETQYF. The chain couples TRBV11-2 to TRBJ2-5; D remains ambiguous. The CDR3 contains 11 residues. The germline V and J ends were trimmed by 4 bases and 2 bases, with 2 bases remaining between them. Looked up from germline, CDR1 is SGHAT and CDR2 is FQNNGV.

The DNA for the CDR3 is TGCGCCAGCAGCGTCGGGACAGGGGTCGGCAATGAGCAGTTCTTC. Translation gives CASSVGTGVGNEQFF. This sequence joins TRBV5-1 and TRBJ2-1; 10 bases agree with TRBD1. V dropped 4 bases and J dropped 6; count of bases not matched to a gene: 7. The CDR3 runs to 15 residues. The germline V gene has CDR1 SGHRS and CDR2 YFSETQ.

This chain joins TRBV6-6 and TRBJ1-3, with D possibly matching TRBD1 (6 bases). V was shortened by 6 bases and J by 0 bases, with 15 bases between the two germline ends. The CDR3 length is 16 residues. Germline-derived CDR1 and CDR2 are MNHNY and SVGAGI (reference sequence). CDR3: CASSSPQGSSGNTIYF. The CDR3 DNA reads TGTGCCAGCAGCAGCCCACAGGGTAGCTCTGGAAACACCATATATTTT.

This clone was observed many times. DNA of the CDR3: TGTGCCAGCAGCGTCAGGAAGGGACAGGGGAAGCAGTACTTC. Its translation is CASSVRKGQGKQYF. The V and J genes are TRBV7-3 and TRBJ2-7, with 10 nucleotides matching TRBD1. After removal of 5 bases from V and 8 bases from J, the junction contained 9 bases not matched to a gene. Germline CDR1 SGHTA, CDR2 FQGTGA. This CDR3 is 14 amino acids long.

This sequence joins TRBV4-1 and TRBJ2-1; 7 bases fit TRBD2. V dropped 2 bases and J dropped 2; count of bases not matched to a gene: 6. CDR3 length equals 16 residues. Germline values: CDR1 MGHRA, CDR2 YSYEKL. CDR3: CASSQILAETYNEQFF. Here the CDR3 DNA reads TGCGCCAGCAGCCAAATCCTAGCGGAAACCTACAATGAGCAGTTCTTC.

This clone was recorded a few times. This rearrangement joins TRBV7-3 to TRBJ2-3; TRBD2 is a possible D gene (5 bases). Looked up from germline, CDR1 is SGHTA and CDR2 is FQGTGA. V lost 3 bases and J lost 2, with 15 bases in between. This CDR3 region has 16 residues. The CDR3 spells CASSLTSGPPTDTQYF. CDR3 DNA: TGTGCCAGCAGCTTGACAAGCGGCCCCCCCACAGATACGCAGTATTTT.

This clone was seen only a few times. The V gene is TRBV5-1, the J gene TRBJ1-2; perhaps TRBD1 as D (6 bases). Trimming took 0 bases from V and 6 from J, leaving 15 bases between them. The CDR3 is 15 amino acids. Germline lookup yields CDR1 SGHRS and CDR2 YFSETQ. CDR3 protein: CASSLGTAGDHGYTF. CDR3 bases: TGCGCCAGCAGCTTGGGGACGGCAGGGGACCATGGCTACACCTTC.

CDR3 sequence: CASSARTRSGELFF. The CDR3 DNA reads TGTGCCAGCAGCGCGCGGACTAGGTCCGGGGAGCTGTTTTTT. This chain uses TRBV9 with TRBJ2-2; TRBD2 matches 7 bases. Germline V gene lookup returns CDR1 SGDLS and CDR2 YYNGEE. This CDR3 is built from 14 residues. Germline trimming cut 3 bases from V and 6 bases from J; bases unmatched to any gene: 5.

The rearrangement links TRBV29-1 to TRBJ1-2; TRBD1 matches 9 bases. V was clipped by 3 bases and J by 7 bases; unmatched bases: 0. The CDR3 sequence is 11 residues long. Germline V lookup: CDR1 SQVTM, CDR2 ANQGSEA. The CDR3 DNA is TGCAGCGTTGAGACAGGGGGTGGCTACACCTTC. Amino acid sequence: CSVETGGGYTF.

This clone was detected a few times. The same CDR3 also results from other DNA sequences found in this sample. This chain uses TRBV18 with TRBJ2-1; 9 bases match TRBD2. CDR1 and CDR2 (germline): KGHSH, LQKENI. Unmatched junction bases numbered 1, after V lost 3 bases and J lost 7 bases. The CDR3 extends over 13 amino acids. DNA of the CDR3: TGTGCCAGCTCACCCGGACTAGCGAATGAGCAGTTCTTC. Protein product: CASSPGLANEQFF. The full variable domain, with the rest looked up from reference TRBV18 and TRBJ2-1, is NAGVMQNPRHLVRRRGQEARLRCSPMKGHSHVYWYRQLPEEGLKFMVYLQKENIIDESGMPKERFSAEFPKEGPSILRIQQVVRGDSAAYFCASSPGLANEQFFGPGTRLTVL.

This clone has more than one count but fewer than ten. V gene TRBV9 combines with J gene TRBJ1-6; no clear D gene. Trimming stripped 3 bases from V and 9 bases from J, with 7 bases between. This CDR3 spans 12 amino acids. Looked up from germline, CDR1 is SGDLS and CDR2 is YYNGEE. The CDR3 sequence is CASSGISSPLHF. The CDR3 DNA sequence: TGTGCCAGCAGCGGTATTAGTTCACCCCTCCACTTT. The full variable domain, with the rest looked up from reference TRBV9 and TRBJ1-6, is DSGVTQTPKHLITATGQRVTLRCSPRSGDLSVYWYQQSLDQGLQFLIQYYNGEERAKGNILERFSAQQFPDLHSELNLSSLELGDSALYFCASSGISSPLHFGNGTRLTVT.

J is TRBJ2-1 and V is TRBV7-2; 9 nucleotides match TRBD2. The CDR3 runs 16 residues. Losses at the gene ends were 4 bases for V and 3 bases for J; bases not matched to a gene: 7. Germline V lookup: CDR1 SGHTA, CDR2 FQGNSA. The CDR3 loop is CASSSLLSGSYNEQFF. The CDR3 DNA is TGTGCCAGCAGCTCCTTACTTAGCGGGAGCTACAATGAGCAGTTCTTC.

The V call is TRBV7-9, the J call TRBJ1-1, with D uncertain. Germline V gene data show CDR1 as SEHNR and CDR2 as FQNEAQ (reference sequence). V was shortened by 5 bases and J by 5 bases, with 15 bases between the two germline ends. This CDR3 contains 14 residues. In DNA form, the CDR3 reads TGTGCCAGCAGCGCGACGGACGGGAGGACTGAAGCTTTCTTT. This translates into CASSATDGRTEAFF.

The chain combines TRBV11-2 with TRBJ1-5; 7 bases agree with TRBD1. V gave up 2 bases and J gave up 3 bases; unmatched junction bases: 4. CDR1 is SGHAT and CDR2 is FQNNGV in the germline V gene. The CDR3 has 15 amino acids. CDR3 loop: CASSLSGGINQPQHF. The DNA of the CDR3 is TGTGCCAGCAGCTTATCAGGGGGGATCAATCAGCCCCAGCATTTT.

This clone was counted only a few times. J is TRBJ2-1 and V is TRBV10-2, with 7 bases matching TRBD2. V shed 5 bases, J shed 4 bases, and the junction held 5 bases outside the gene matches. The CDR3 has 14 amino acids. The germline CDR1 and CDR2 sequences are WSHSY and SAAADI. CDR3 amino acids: CASSTGTIYNEQFF. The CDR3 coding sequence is TGCGCCAGCAGTACCGGGACTATATACAATGAGCAGTTCTTC.

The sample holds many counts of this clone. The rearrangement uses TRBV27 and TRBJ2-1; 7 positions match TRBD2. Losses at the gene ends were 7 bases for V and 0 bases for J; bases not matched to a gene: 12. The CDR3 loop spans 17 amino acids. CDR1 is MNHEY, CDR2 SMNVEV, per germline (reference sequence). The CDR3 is CASNPGASGGSYNEQFF. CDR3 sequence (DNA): TGTGCCAGCAACCCCGGGGCTAGCGGAGGCTCCTACAATGAGCAGTTCTTC.

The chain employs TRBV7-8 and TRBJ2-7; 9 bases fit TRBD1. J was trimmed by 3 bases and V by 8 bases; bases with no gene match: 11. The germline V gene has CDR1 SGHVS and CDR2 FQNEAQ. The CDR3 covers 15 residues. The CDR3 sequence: CASGRWRDRDYEQYF. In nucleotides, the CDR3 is TGTGCCAGCGGTAGATGGCGGGACAGGGACTACGAGCAGTACTTC.

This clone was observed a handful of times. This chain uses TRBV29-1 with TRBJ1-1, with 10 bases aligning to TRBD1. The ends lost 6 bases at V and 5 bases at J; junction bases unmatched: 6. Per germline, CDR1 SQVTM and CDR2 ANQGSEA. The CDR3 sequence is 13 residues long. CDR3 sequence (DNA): TGCAGCGTCCGGGACAGGGGAGTGACTGAAGCTTTCTTT. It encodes CSVRDRGVTEAFF.

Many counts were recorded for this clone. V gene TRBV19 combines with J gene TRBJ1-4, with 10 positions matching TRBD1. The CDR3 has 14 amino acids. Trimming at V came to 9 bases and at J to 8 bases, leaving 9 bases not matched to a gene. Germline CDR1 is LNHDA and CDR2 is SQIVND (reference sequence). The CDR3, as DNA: TGTGCCAGCGAGGACAGGGGGAAGACAGAAAAACTGTTTTTT. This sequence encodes CASEDRGKTEKLFF.

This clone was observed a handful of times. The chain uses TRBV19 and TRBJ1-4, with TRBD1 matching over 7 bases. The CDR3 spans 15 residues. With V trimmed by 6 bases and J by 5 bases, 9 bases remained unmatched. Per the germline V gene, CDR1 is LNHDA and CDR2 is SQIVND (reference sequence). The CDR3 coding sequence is TGTGCCAGTAGACCCCGGACAGGAGAAAATGAAAAACTGTTTTTT. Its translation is CASRPRTGENEKLFF.

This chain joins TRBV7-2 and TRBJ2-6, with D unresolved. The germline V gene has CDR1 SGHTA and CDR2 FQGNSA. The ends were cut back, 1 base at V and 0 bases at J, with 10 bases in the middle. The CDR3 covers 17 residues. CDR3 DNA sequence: TGTGCCAGCAGCTTAGGAACGGGTTTCTCTGGGGCCAACGTCCTGACTTTC. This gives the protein CASSLGTGFSGANVLTF.

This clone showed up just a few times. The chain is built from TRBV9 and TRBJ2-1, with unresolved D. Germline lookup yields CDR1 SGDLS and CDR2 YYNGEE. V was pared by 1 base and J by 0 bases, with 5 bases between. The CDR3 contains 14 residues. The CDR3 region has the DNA TGTGCCAGCAGCGTATTGCCCTCCTACAATGAGCAGTTCTTC. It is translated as CASSVLPSYNEQFF.

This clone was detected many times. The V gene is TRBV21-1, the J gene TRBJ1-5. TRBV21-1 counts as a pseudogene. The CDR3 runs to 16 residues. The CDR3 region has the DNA TGTGCCAGCAGCAAGGGCGGGCGGCGGGCAAATCAGCCCCAGCATTTT. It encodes CASSKGGRRANQPQHF.